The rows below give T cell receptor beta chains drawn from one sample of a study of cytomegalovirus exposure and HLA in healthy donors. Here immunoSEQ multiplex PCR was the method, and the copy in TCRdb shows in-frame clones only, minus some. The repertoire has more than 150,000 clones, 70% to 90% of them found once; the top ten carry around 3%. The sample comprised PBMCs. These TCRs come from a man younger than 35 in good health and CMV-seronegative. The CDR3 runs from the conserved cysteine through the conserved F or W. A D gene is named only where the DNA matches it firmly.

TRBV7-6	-	CASSWGGDEAFF
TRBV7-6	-	CASSLGGEGSEQYF
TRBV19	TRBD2	CASSGEGPDTQYF
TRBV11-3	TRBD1	CASSSDRGNEQFF
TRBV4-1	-	CASSERALATEAFF
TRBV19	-	CASSIRGQLAKNIQYF
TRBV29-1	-	CSVLSITLERDTQYF
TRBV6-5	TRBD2	CASSSGTSYEQYF
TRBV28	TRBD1	CASSSGGVLYTF
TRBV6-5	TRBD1	CASSYTGTGGTDTQYF
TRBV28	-	CASSTRGASSYGYTF
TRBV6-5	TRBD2	CASSYSASGRNEQFF
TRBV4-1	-	CASSQEGAGTGELFF
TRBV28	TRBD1	CASSQGTGGTGELFF
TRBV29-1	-	CSARTGSSYNEQFF
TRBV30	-	CAWSYSGGANQPQHF
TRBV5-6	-	CASSFTNTIYF
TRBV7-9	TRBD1	CASSFRQGANNSPLHF
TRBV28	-	CASRQGINEKLFF
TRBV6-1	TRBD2	CASSEGTSGVSEQFF
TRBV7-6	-	CASSLSYTQYF
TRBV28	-	CASSPRGGHQPQHF
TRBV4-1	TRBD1	CASSQERTGRRYGYTF
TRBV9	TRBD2	CASSPRAGEADTQYF
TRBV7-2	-	CASSPEAFPFSNEQFF
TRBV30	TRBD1	CAWSLDRLNQPQHF
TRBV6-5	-	CASRGNEQFF
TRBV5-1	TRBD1	CASSFTGDQPQHF
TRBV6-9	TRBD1	CASSSPGQGTAYEQYF
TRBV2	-	CASTSTGSLMTEAFF
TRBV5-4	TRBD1	CASSQGTVGYTF
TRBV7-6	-	CASSLMEGNTGELFF
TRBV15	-	CATSIPMLGGNTEAFF
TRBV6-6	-	CASSSPLDSSGNEAFF
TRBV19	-	CASSIDGSWNTEAFF
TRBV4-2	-	CASSQARGANTGELFF
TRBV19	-	CASVLGQSPSNEQFF
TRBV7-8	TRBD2	CASSSFSSAGGPWTGELFF
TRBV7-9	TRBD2	CASSSGLAGGEQYF
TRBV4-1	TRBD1	CASSQTGTANEKLFF
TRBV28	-	CASSLNPGAESQETQYF
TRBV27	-	CASSFSFGEKLFF
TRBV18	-	CASSPAASGNSPLHF
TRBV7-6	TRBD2	CASSAGLAGLDTQYF
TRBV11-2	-	CASSLSRGSGGYTF
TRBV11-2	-	CASSLLVGGNEQFF
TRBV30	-	CAWSVGRGAQHF
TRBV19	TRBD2	CASSIGSGPDYEQYF
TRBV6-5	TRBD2	CASSTRGSDTGELFF
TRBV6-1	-	CASSRSSGANVLTF
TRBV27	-	CASSRLGQTEAFF
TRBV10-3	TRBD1	CAISTRDSDTEAFF
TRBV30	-	CAWSPPGGGYTF
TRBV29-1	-	CSVPGESGANVLTF
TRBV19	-	CASNVGLGTEAFF